A selection of T cell receptor beta chains follows, all from one sample in a study of T-cell memory formation after mild COVID-19. TCRdb ran MiXCR on the 5' RACE reads and lists one entry per CDR3 protein. Of about half a million distinct CDR3 sequences listed, roughly 18% are singletons. The material sequenced was PBMCs or a T cell subset sorted from them (not recorded which). The source of these receptors is an adult woman who had mild COVID-19 (a few samples of this study predate the infection). Cell type and time point are not known. The CDR3 runs from the conserved cysteine through the conserved F or W. D genes are given only for firm matches. For some rows the clone size is stated as once, few or many, or as a class when expanded; others skip it.

J | D | size | V | CDR3 | DNA
TRBJ1-5 | - | - | TRBV24-1 | CATSDSGRGVNQPQHF | TGTGCCACCAGTGATTCTGGGAGGGGGGTCAATCAGCCCCAGCATTTT
TRBJ2-7 | TRBD1 | - | TRBV5-4 | CASSSSSGTVYEQYF | TGTGCCAGCAGCTCGTCCTCCGGGACAGTTTACGAGCAGTACTTC
TRBJ2-7 | - | few | TRBV3-1 | CASSQGKGPYEQYF | TGTGCCAGCAGCCAAGGGAAAGGCCCCTACGAGCAGTACTTC
TRBJ2-7 | - | - | TRBV29-1 | CSVGPQGIYEQYF | TGCAGCGTTGGCCCACAGGGAATCTACGAGCAGTACTTC
TRBJ1-1 | - | few | TRBV7-9 | CASASVGVTEAFF | TGTGCCAGCGCCAGTGTAGGGGTTACTGAAGCTTTCTTT
TRBJ2-7 | TRBD1 | many | TRBV19 | CASSIAGTGAYEQYF | TGTGCCAGTAGTATCGCCGGGACAGGGGCGTACGAGCAGTACTTC
TRBJ2-5 | - | - | TRBV21-1 | CAGDRFRETQYF | TGTGCCGGCGACAGGTTTAGAGAGACCCAGTACTTC
TRBJ1-2 | - | - | TRBV18 | CASSRDLNYGYTF | TGTGCCAGCTCACGGGACCTCAACTATGGCTACACCTTC
TRBJ2-7 | - | once | TRBV12-3/TRBV12-4 | CAGSLAGYEQYF | TGTGCCGGCAGTTTAGCAGGATACGAGCAGTACTTC
TRBJ2-1 | TRBD2 | - | TRBV4-2 | CASSHWTSGDYNEQFF | TGTGCCAGCAGCCACTGGACTAGCGGGGACTACAATGAGCAGTTCTTC
TRBJ1-5 | TRBD1 | - | TRBV6-5 | CASSNHGQGARYSNQPQHF | TGTGCCAGCAGTAACCATGGACAGGGGGCCCGCTATAGCAATCAGCCCCAGCATTTT
TRBJ2-2 | - | - | TRBV7-9 | CASSLISPGELFF | TGTGCCAGCAGCTTAATTAGCCCCGGGGAGCTGTTTTTT
TRBJ2-4 | TRBD1 | many | TRBV12-3/TRBV12-4 | CASSPGQGVNIQYF | TGTGCCAGCAGCCCGGGACAGGGGGTAAACATTCAGTACTTC
TRBJ2-1 | - | - | TRBV24-1 | CATSGADEQFF | TGTGCCACCAGTGGGGCCGATGAGCAGTTCTTC
TRBJ2-3 | - | many | TRBV28 | CASSPGRGGPDTQYF | TGTGCCAGCAGCCCCGGTCGTGGGGGTCCAGATACGCAGTATTTT